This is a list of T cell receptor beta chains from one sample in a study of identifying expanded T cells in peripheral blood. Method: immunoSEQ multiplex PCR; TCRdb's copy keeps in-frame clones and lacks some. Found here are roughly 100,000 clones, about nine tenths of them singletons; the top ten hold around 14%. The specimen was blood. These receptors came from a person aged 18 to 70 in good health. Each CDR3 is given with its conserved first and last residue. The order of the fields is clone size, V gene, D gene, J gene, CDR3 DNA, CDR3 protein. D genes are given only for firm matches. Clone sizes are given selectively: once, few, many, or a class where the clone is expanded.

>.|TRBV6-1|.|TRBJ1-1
TGTGCCAGCAGTTCCAGGGCCGCGGCGAACACTGAAGCTTTCTTT
CASSSRAAANTEAFF
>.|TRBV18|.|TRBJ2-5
TGTGCCAGCTCACCACGACAAGAGACCCAGTACTTC
CASSPRQETQYF
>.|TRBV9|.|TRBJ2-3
TGTGCCAGCAGCCTTGGACGTGAAGATACGCAGTATTTT
CASSLGREDTQYF
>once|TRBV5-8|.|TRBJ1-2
TGTGCCAGCAGCTTGCTCAGGAGTAACTATGGCTACACCTTC
CASSLLRSNYGYTF
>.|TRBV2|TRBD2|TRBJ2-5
TGTGCCAGCAGTAAGGGACTAGCGGAGACCCAGTACTTC
CASSKGLAETQYF
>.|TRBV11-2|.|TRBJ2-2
TGTGCCAGCAGCTTGGTGTGGGGTGGACGGGCGAACACCGGGGAGCTGTTTTTT
CASSLVWGGRANTGELFF
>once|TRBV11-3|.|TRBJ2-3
TGTGCCAGCAGCCTAGGGGGGACGTCCACAGATACGCAGTATTTT
CASSLGGTSTDTQYF
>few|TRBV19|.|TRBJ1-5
TGTGCCAGTAGTCCGTTGTACCAGCCCCAGCATTTT
CASSPLYQPQHF
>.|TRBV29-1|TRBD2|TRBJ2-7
TGCAGCGTCCGGACTAGCGGGTCCTACGAGCAGTACTTC
CSVRTSGSYEQYF
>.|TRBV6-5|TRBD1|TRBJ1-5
TGTGCCAGCAGTACAGGGGGCTATAGCAATCAGCCCCAGCATTTT
CASSTGGYSNQPQHF
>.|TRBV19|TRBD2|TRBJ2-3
TGTGCCAGTAGTGTCGAAGTGGGACTAGCGGGCAAACTTAAAAGCACAGATACGCAGTATTTT
CASSVEVGLAGKLKSTDTQYF
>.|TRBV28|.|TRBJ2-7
TGTGCCAGCATCAGGGGTTCGGGCGAGCAGTACTTC
CASIRGSGEQYF
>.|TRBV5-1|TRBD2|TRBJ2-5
TGCGCCAGCAGCTTGGCCAGCACTAGCGGGGGGCTAGGGACCCAGTACTTC
CASSLASTSGGLGTQYF
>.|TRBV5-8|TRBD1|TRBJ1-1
TGTGCCAGCAGCTTGCTGTGGCAGGGGGACACTGAAGCTTTCTTT
CASSLLWQGDTEAFF